This is a list of T cell receptor beta chains from one sample in a study of blood T cell repertoires in COVID-19. The data were produced by immunoSEQ multiplex PCR, yet TCRdb's version contains in-frame clones alone and is incomplete. Of 150,000 to 190,000 clones in the sample, roughly 80% were seen once. The sample was peripheral blood. Receptors were obtained from a woman of 80 years or more with acute or convalescent COVID-19. Each CDR3 is given without its conserved first and last residue. The D gene is left open where the match is weak.

d_gene: .; v_gene: TRBV5-1; j_gene: TRBJ2-3; CDR3aa: ACTPGTSTDTQY
d_gene: .; v_gene: TRBV5-1; j_gene: TRBJ2-7; CDR3aa: ASRRTGVFPYEQY
d_gene: .; v_gene: TRBV19; j_gene: TRBJ2-4; CDR3aa: ASTLTGSNIQY
d_gene: TRBD2; v_gene: TRBV5-3; j_gene: TRBJ2-7; CDR3aa: ATTTGTSGSGYEQY
d_gene: TRBD1; v_gene: TRBV9; j_gene: TRBJ1-4; CDR3aa: ASSPGGTGSEKLF
d_gene: .; v_gene: TRBV2; j_gene: TRBJ1-5; CDR3aa: ASSTDGGSNQPQH
d_gene: TRBD1; v_gene: TRBV4-1; j_gene: TRBJ2-1; CDR3aa: ASSQAWGQGARGYNEQF
d_gene: .; v_gene: TRBV21-1; j_gene: TRBJ1-4; CDR3aa: ASSKPEGENEKLF
d_gene: .; v_gene: TRBV7-3; j_gene: TRBJ2-2; CDR3aa: ASSTLGGEVGELF
d_gene: .; v_gene: TRBV5-1; j_gene: TRBJ1-5; CDR3aa: ASSLEAGAGQPQH